A selection of T cell receptor beta chains follows, all from one sample in a study of cytomegalovirus exposure and HLA in healthy donors. Repertoires were generated with immunoSEQ multiplex PCR, while TCRdb's copy carries only in-frame clones and drops some. Of under 200,000 clones in the sample, about 72% were seen once. The sample was PBMCs. The receptors stem from a man aged 50 to 60 in good health and CMV-seropositive. CDR3s include the opening cysteine and the closing phenylalanine or tryptophan. Fields, in order: D gene, CDR3 length, V gene, clone size, J gene, CDR3 DNA, CDR3 protein. The D gene is left open where the match is weak. Not every row has a clone size; where given, it reads once, few, many or a size class.

D: -; length: 14; V: TRBV10-2; size: few; J: TRBJ2-7; DNA: TGCGCCAGCAGTGAGGCGGTGAGCTCCTACGAGCAGTACTTC; CDR3: CASSEAVSSYEQYF
D: -; length: 15; V: TRBV7-2; size: few; J: TRBJ1-5; DNA: TGTGCCAGCAGCTTAGGATGGGGGGGGGATCAGCCCCAGCATTTT; CDR3: CASSLGWGGDQPQHF
D: -; length: 15; V: TRBV7-9; size: -; J: TRBJ1-2; DNA: TGTGCCAGCAGCTTACCCCGCGGAGCTAACTATGGCTACACCTTC; CDR3: CASSLPRGANYGYTF
D: TRBD2; length: 14; V: TRBV19; size: -; J: TRBJ2-7; DNA: TGTGCCAGTAGTAGGGGACTAGCGGGGGGCGAGCAGTACTTC; CDR3: CASSRGLAGGEQYF
D: TRBD1; length: 17; V: TRBV5-1; size: few; J: TRBJ2-7; DNA: TGCGCCAGCAGCTGGGGGCATACAGGGGGAAAAAAATACGAGCAGTACTTC; CDR3: CASSWGHTGGKKYEQYF
D: -; length: 15; V: TRBV7-2; size: -; J: TRBJ1-3; DNA: TGTGCCAGCAGCTTAGCCAGGGTCGCTGGAAACACCATATATTTT; CDR3: CASSLARVAGNTIYF
D: -; length: 14; V: TRBV5-1; size: -; J: TRBJ1-2; DNA: TGCGCCAGCAGCTTGGGGAGGACAGAAGATGGCTACACCTTC; CDR3: CASSLGRTEDGYTF
D: -; length: 14; V: TRBV27; size: few; J: TRBJ2-7; DNA: TGTGCCAGCAGTTTGCGGGGCCCGACCTACGAGCAGTACTTC; CDR3: CASSLRGPTYEQYF
D: -; length: 15; V: TRBV5-1; size: -; J: TRBJ2-3; DNA: TGCGCCAGCAGCTTGGAAGACAGGAAGGTGGATACGCAGTATTTT; CDR3: CASSLEDRKVDTQYF
D: -; length: 15; V: TRBV9; size: -; J: TRBJ2-1; DNA: TGTGCCAGCGGGCCCCCCCCGGGGGCCTACAATGAGCAGTTCTTC; CDR3: CASGPPPGAYNEQFF